This T cell receptor beta chain was observed in a study of blood T cell repertoires in COVID-19. At the level of the study: The study drew acute and convalescent COVID-19 samples from the United States, Italy and Spain. Sample material is recorded as cDNA or gDNA derived from T cells, B-cell-depleted T cells, or PBMCs.

In the study's own analysis: Nucleated cell counts were estimated from reference gene primer amplification. Data came from immunoSEQ multiplex PCR; TCRdb stores just in-frame clones and leaves some out. V and J calls and clone size come straight from that table; D and trimming were deduced from the DNA. The table lists about 75,000 clones, 75% to 85% of them singletons. This clone appeared a few times. Germline lookup yields CDR1 MNHEY and CDR2 SVGEGT. The CDR3 totals 14 residues. Trimming cost V 6 bases and J 1 base, with 10 bases left between them. This clonotype was sampled from a woman of 80 years or more with active or convalescent COVID-19. The source material was peripheral blood. V and J are TRBV6-2 or TRBV6-3 and TRBJ1-5, with D possibly being TRBD1 (5 bases). CDR3 sequence: CASSWGESNQPQHF. Written as DNA, the CDR3 is TGTGCCAGCAGCTGGGGGGAAAGCAATCAGCCCCAGCATTTT.